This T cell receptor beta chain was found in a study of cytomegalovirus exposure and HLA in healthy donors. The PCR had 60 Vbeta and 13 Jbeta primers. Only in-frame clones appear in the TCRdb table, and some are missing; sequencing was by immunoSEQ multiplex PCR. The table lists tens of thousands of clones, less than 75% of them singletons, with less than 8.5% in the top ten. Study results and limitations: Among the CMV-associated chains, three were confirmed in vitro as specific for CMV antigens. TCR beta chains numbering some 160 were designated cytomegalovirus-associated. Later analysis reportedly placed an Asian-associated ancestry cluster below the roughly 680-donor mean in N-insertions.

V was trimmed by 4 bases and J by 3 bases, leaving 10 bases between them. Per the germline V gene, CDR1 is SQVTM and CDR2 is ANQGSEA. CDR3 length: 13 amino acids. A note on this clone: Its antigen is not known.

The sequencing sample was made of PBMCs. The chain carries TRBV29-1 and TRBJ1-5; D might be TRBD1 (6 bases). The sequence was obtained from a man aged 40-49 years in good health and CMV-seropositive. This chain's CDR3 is CSVGTDINQPQHF. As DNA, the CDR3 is TGCAGCGTTGGGACAGATATCAATCAGCCCCAGCATTTT.